This TCR beta chain derives from a study of CD8 T cells in Susac syndrome. An input of about 0.5 to 1 ug of RNA was subjected to reverse transcription using random hexamers. TCRdb reprocessed the immunoSEQ multiplex PCR reads via MiXCR and lists one record per CDR3 protein. This sample has hundreds of thousands of distinct CDR3 sequences, with 90% to 96% found just once. CDR1 SGHRS and CDR2 YFSETQ come from the germline V gene. The CDR3 has 17 amino acids. V lost 3 bases to trimming and J lost 5 bases; unmatched junction nucleotides: 14. This chain links TRBV5-1 with TRBJ2-4, with 7 nucleotides matching TRBD1. The receptor was isolated from a human donor with Susac syndrome. Specimen: CD4+ T cells from PBMCs. This CDR3 reads CASSSWSTYRGQNIQYF. CDR3 bases: TGCGCCAGCAGCTCTTGGTCCACCTACAGGGGCCAAAACATTCAGTACTTC.